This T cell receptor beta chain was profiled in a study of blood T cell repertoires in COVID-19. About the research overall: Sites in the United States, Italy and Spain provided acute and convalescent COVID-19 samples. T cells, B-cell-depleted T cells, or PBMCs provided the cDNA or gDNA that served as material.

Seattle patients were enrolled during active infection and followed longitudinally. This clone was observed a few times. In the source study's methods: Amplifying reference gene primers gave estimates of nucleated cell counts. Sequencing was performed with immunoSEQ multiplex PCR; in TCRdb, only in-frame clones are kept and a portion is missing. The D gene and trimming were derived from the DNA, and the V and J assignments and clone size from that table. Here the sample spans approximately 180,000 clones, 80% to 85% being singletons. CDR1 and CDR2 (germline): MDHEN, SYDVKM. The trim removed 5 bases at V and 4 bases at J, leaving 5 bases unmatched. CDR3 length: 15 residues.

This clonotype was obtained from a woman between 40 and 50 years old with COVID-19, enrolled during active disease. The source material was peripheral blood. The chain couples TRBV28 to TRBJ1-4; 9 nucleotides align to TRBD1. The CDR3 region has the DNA TGTGCCAGCAGTCCAAGGGACAGGGTTAATGAAAAACTGTTTTTT. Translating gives CASSPRDRVNEKLFF. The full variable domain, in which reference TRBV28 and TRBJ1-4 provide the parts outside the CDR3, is DVKVTQSSRYLVKRTGEKVFLECVQDMDHENMFWYRQDPGLGLRLIYFSYDVKMKEKGDIPEGYSVSREKKERFSLILESASTNQTSMYLCASSPRDRVNEKLFFGSGTQLSVL.